Given below is one T cell receptor beta chain in context. PCR used 60 Vbeta primers and 13 Jbeta primers. Sequenced by immunoSEQ multiplex PCR; TCRdb stores in-frame clones only, minus some. The sample lists 110,000 to 150,000 clones; about three quarters were seen once. The data belong to a study of cytomegalovirus exposure and HLA in healthy donors. Trimming at V came to 4 bases and at J to 6 bases, leaving 2 bases not matched to a gene. Germline-derived CDR1 and CDR2 are LNHDA and SQIVND (reference sequence). The CDR3 is 15 amino acids. The sequenced sample consisted of PBMCs. The sequence was obtained from a male donor in good health and CMV-seronegative. V usage is TRBV19 and J usage is TRBJ2-2; TRBD2 matches 13 bases. As DNA, the CDR3 is TGTGCCAGTAGTAGGACTAGCGGGAGCCCCGGGGAGCTGTTTTTT. It codes for CASSRTSGSPGELFF.